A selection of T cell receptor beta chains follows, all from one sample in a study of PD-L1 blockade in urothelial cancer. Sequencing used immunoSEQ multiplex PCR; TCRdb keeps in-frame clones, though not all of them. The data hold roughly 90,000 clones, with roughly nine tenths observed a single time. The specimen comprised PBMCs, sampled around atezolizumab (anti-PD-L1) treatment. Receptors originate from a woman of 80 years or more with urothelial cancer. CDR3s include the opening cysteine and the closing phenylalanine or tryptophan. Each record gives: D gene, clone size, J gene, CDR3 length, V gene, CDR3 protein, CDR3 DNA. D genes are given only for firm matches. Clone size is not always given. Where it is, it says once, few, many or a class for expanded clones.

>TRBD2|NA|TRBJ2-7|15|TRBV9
CASSPSLAGVGEQYF
TGTGCCAGCAGCCCTAGCCTAGCGGGAGTGGGGGAGCAGTACTTC
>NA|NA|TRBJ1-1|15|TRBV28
CASSTPGGLGTEAFF
TGTGCCAGCAGTACGCCCGGGGGTCTCGGCACTGAAGCTTTCTTT
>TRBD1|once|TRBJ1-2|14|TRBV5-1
CASSLTGTDYGYTF
TGCGCCAGCAGCTTGACCGGGACAGACTATGGCTACACCTTC
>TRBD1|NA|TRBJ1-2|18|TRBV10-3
CAISESPGQGHANYGYTF
TGTGCCATCAGTGAGTCCCCGGGACAGGGACACGCTAACTATGGCTACACCTTC
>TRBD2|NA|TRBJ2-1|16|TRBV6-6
CASSTMTSGRSNEQFF
TGTGCCAGCAGTACCATGACTAGCGGGAGGTCAAATGAGCAGTTCTTC
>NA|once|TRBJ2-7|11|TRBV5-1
CASHSRYEQYF
TGCGCCAGCCACAGCCGCTACGAGCAGTACTTC
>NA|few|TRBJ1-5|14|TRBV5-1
CASSLEASGQPQHF
TGCGCCAGCAGCTTGGAGGCGTCGGGTCAGCCCCAGCATTTT
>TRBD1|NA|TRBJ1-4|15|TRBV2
CASRRQGSTNEKLFF
TGTGCCAGCAGGAGACAGGGGTCCACTAATGAAAAACTGTTTTTT
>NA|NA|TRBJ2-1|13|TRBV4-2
CASSRGKNNEQFF
TGTGCCAGCAGCAGAGGAAAGAACAATGAGCAGTTCTTC
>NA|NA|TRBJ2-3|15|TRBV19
CASSILQGPTDTQYF
TGTGCCAGTAGTATACTACAGGGCCCCACAGATACGCAGTATTTT